This T cell receptor beta chain came from a study of blood T cell repertoires in COVID-19. Trimming stripped 1 base from V and 3 bases from J, with 6 bases between. The CDR3 extends over 14 amino acids. From germline, CDR1 is SGHVS and CDR2 FQNEAQ. The assay was immunoSEQ multiplex PCR, and TCRdb's table has in-frame clones only and misses some. This sample has about 430,000 clones; 85% to 90% occur once, and the top ten carry 0.95% to 1.2%. This TCR came from a man aged 25 to 45 who had recovered from COVID-19. Specimen: PBMCs or T cells enriched from blood (not recorded which). The V and J genes are TRBV7-8 and TRBJ2-2; D possibly corresponds to TRBD1 (5 bases). The CDR3 loop reads CASSLGQYTGELFF. The DNA for the CDR3 is TGTGCCAGCAGCTTAGGACAGTACACCGGGGAGCTGTTTTTT.